The T cell receptor (beta chain) described here comes from a study of CD8+ T cells in alopecia areata. Study results and caveats: Mice gave a clearer picture of TCR sharing than patients did, possibly for HLA-related reasons. Lesional scalp, notably in alopecia totalis/universalis, had clonality above that of normal scalp. Sequences from scalp samples also cover resident alphabeta T cells of normal skin.

V dropped 0 bases and J dropped 1 base, with 8 bases sitting between them. Germline-derived CDR1 and CDR2 are SGHDT and YYEEEE. The CDR3 is 14 amino acids. As to this clone: Its antigen is still unknown. Within the sample, other DNA sequences also encode this same CDR3.

Extraction of RNA preceded its reverse transcription into cDNA, which served as the sequencing template. Produced via immunoSEQ multiplex PCR; TCRdb's table is partial and in-frame only. The top ten hold under 25% of the sample, which has 90,000 to 120,000 clones, approximately 59% seen once. Investigators sorted PBMCs to obtain both CD4+ and CD8+ T cells. The sample was CD8+ T cells sorted from blood. The receptor's source is a human donor in good health. The chain is built from TRBV5-6 and TRBJ2-7; D is uncertain. DNA of the CDR3: TGTGCCAGCAGCTTGGGGACCGCTTCCTACGAGCAGTACTTC. This encodes CASSLGTASYEQYF.